What follows describes a single T cell receptor beta chain. Its antigen is not identified. An approximately 200 ng quantity of DNA, 30,000 to 35,000 T cell genomes, went into the sorted-subset replicate PCRs. The repertoire was sequenced with immunoSEQ multiplex PCR; TCRdb's copy has only in-frame clones and lacks some. The table includes some 2,500,000 clones, approximately 94% detected once. CD45RA+ naive and CD45RA-negative memory subsets were separated from CD4+ cells. This CDR3 contains 15 residues. Trimming cost V 2 bases and J 4 bases; bases outside gene matches: 7. In germline, CDR1 is SGHRS, CDR2 YFSETQ. The data originate from a study of shared clonotypes between healthy human individuals. Study as a whole: Per donor, CD8 memory used one plate, CD8 naive used two, CD4 memory used three and CD4 naive used three. Findings and limits, study-wide: Naive CD4 clonotype sharing across a few donors was around 5%.

This receptor was taken from a young man in good health. Some clones in this sample may be carry-over from other donors' samples. V and J are TRBV5-1 and TRBJ2-5, with 8 positions matching TRBD1. The specimen sequenced was naive CD4+ T cells from PBMCs. Subset of the sample: CD45RA+ positively selected. The CDR3 region is CASSFGRGLGETQYF. In DNA form, the CDR3 reads TGCGCCAGCAGCTTTGGCAGGGGGCTTGGAGAGACCCAGTACTTC.